The 5 T cell receptor beta chains below come from one sample, sequenced in a study of regulatory T cells in long-lasting Graves disease. The authors built TCR beta libraries using iRepertoire HTBI primers and Arm-PCR of CDR3 regions. TCRdb fed the multiplex PCR reads into MiXCR, producing one record per CDR3 protein. The data hold a few hundred thousand distinct CDR3 sequences, with roughly 17% observed a single time. This sample's time point: newly diagnosed GD, antithyroid drugs for less than 3 months. Extracted PBMC RNA gave rise to the TCR library. The data also belong to a second study, concerning T cells in Graves' hyperthyroidism and ophthalmopathy.

The sequencing here drew on peripheral blood mononuclear cells (PBMCs), taken at new diagnosis, from a patient treated with antithyroid drugs. Receptors were obtained from a woman between 18 and 30 years old with Graves disease.

This clonotype was recorded a few times. The V gene is TRBV6-2 or TRBV6-3, the J gene TRBJ2-3; 10 nucleotides line up with TRBD2. The CDR3 is 18 residues long. V was clipped by 5 bases and J by 4 bases; unmatched bases: 15. The germline V gene has CDR1 MNHEY and CDR2 SVGEGT. This chain's CDR3 is CASSPPRGSGRFADTQYF. In DNA, the CDR3 is TGTGCCAGCAGTCCTCCCCGAGGTAGCGGGAGGTTCGCAGATACGCAGTATTTT.

V is TRBV7-9 and J is TRBJ2-2; TRBD2 matches at 11 bases. The germline V gene has CDR1 SEHNR and CDR2 FQNEAQ (reference sequence). Germline trimming cut 2 bases from V and 1 base from J; bases unmatched to any gene: 12. The CDR3 is 20 residues long. The CDR3 DNA reads TGTGCCAGCAGCTTACTGCGGCTAGCGGGAGGAAACCGGAACACCGGGGAGCTGTTTTTT. Protein product: CASSLLRLAGGNRNTGELFF.

There are many counts of this clonotype. The rearrangement joins TRBV28 to TRBJ2-7; 7 bases map to TRBD2. Germline V gene sequence: CDR1 MDHEN, CDR2 SYDVKM. The CDR3 is 15 amino acids. J gave up 2 bases and V 9 bases, and 13 bases lay outside the gene matches. CDR3 sequence (DNA): TGTGCCAGTACCAAGACCCTAGCGGAGACCTACGAGCAGTACTTC. It encodes CASTKTLAETYEQYF.

This rearrangement joins TRBV5-6 to TRBJ2-6; D ambiguous. Germline V gene sequence: CDR1 SGHDT, CDR2 YYEEEE. The ends were cut back, 4 bases at V and 0 bases at J, with 11 bases in the middle. The CDR3 sequence is 16 residues long. The CDR3, as DNA: TGTGCCAGCAGCAACCTCCGAGACTCTGGGGCCAACGTCCTGACTTTC. Translated, it gives CASSNLRDSGANVLTF.

The sample holds a few counts of this clonotype. CDR3 bases: TGCGCCAGCAGCCAAGGCACCCCGAGGACCGATGGAAGGTATGGCTACACCTTC. Encoded protein: CASSQGTPRTDGRYGYTF. The chain uses TRBV4-3 and TRBJ1-2; no definite D call. The length of the CDR3 is 18 residues. V lost 1 base to trimming and J lost 5 bases, with 23 bases between them. Germline V CDR1 and CDR2: LGHNA, YSLEER.